Included here is one T cell receptor (beta chain) sequence, with context. Its antigen remains unknown. The data were obtained in a study of blood T cells in healthy people across ages. Germline CDR1 SGHAT, CDR2 FQNNGV. V shed 7 bases, J shed 3 bases, and the junction held 9 bases outside the gene matches. This CDR3 comprises 16 residues. Study-wide results and limits: Samples with more naive T cells showed higher observed beta diversity.

Sample-barcoded 5' priming and a J-beta primer mix drove a second PCR of about 6 to 12 cycles. TCRdb called the 5' RACE reads again in MiXCR, with one record for every CDR3 protein. The table has about 780,000 distinct CDR3 sequences, 35% to 60% seen once; the top ten hold roughly 18%. This chain links TRBV11-2 with TRBJ2-4; 10 bases align to TRBD1. Source material: blood. This receptor was identified in a man older than 75 in good health. CDR3 sequence reads: CASNPWGTGDKNIQYF. The CDR3 nucleotides read TGTGCCAGCAATCCGTGGGGGACAGGGGACAAAAACATTCAGTACTTC. The full variable domain, in which reference TRBV11-2 and TRBJ2-4 provide the parts outside the CDR3, is EAGVAQSPRYKIIEKRQSVAFWCNPISGHATLYWYQQILGQGPKLLIQFQNNGVVDDSQLPKDRFSAERLKGVDSTLKIQPAKLEDSAVYLCASNPWGTGDKNIQYFGAGTRLSVL.